The clone carrying this T cell receptor (beta chain) was seen at least ten times. CDR1 SGHVS and CDR2 FQNEAQ come from the germline V gene. The CDR3 spans 15 residues. After removal of 3 bases from V and 8 bases from J, the junction contained 10 bases not matched to a gene. This sample was included in a study of CD8+CD57+ T cells in acquired aplastic anemia. For sequencing, patients were chosen who had shown expansion of CD8+CD57+ cells by flow cytometry. Every patient was diagnosed with severe acquired aplastic anemia. Prior therapy had not been administered to any patient at the time of blood sampling. Profiling of TCR beta VDJ combinations and CDR3 sequences used genomic DNA as template. Each CDR3 protein gets one entry after TCRdb re-called the reads with MiXCR. The table lists 160,000 or so distinct CDR3 sequences, about 50% of them singletons.

The specimen was sorted CD4+, CD8+, or CD8+CD57+ T cells (not recorded which) from PBMCs. This chain uses TRBV7-8 with TRBJ2-1, with 7 bases matching TRBD1. The receptor comes from a human donor with aplastic anemia. CDR3 sequence reads: CASSFQQGFVDEQFF. The CDR3 DNA reads as TGTGCCAGCAGCTTTCAACAGGGGTTTGTCGATGAGCAGTTCTTC.